A single count supports the clone carrying this T cell receptor beta chain. What it recognizes is unknown. These data belong to a study of OX40 agonist ivuxolimab in advanced cancers. Overall study context: Among those treated, three patients had partial responses, one with hepatocellular carcinoma and two with cutaneous melanoma. General study points: The antigens recognized by the expanded peripheral T cells, that is their antigen specificity, were not determined. Expanded clones tended on average to be more numerous among CD8+ T cells than CD4+.

Profiled with immunoSEQ multiplex PCR; TCRdb holds only in-frame clones, not every one. The sample holds approximately 70,000 clones, about 85% seen once. The sequence was obtained from an adult with an advanced solid tumor such as melanoma, head and neck, liver or kidney cancer. The sequencing used CD4+ or CD8+ T cells sorted from blood, collected in a trial of the OX40 agonist ivuxolimab.

CDR3 coding DNA: TGTGCCAGCAGCCTATCGGGGGACAGCTCCTACAATGAGCAGTTCTTC. Translating it yields CASSLSGDSSYNEQFF. This chain uses TRBV7-2 with TRBJ2-1; weak D call: TRBD1 (7 bases). Per the germline V gene, CDR1 is SGHTA and CDR2 is FQGNSA. Trimming took off 5 bases at V and 0 bases at J, with 14 bases between the two ends. The length of the CDR3 is 16 residues.